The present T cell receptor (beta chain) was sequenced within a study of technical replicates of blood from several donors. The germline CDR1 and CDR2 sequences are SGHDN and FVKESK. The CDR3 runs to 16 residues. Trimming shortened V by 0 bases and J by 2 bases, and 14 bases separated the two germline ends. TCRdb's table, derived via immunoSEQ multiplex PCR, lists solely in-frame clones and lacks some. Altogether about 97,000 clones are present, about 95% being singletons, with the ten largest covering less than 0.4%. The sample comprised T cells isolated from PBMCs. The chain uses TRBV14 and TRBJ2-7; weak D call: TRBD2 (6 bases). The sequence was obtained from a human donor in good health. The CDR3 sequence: CASSQDGKGLAYEQYF. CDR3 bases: TGTGCCAGCAGCCAAGATGGGAAGGGACTGGCCTACGAGCAGTACTTC.